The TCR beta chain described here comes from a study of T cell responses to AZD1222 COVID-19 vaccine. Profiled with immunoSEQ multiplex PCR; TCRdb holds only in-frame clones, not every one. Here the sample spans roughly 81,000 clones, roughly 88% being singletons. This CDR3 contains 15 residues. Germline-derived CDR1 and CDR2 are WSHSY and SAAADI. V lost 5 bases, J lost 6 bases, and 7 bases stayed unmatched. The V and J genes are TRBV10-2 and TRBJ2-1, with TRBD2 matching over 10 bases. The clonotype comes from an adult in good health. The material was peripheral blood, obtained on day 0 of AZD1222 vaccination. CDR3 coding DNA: TGCGCCAGCAGTCGCCAGCTAGCGGGAGCCAATGAGCAGTTCTTC. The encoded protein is CASSRQLAGANEQFF.